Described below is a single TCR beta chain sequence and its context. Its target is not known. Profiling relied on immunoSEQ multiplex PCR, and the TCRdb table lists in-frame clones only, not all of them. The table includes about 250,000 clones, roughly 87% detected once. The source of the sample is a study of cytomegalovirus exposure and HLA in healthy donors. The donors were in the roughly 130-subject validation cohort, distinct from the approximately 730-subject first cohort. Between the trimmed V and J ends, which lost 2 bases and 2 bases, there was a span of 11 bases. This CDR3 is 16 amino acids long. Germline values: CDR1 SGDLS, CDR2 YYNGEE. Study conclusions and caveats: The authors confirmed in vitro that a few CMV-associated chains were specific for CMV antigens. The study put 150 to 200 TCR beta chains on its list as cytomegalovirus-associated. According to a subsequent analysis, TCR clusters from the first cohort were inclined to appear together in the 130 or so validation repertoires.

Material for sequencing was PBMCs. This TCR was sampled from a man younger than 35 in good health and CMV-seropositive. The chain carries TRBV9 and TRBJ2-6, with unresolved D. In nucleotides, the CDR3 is TGTGCCAGCAGCGTGACCCCAACACCTGGGGCCAACGTCCTGACTTTC. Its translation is CASSVTPTPGANVLTF.